A selection of T cell receptor gamma chains follows, all from one sample in a study of intestinal T cells in coeliac disease. TCRdb used CATT to re-call clones from the multiplex PCR reads. The sample consists of about a thousand gamma-chain clones, about 48% of them appearing once. The sequenced material came from a duodenal biopsy. Source of these receptors: a human donor with celiac disease. Both conserved end residues are part of each CDR3. Some rows have no size entry. The others give once, few or many, or a class for an expanded clone.

>9|TRGV10|TRGJ1/TRGJ2|few
CAALGFLLF
TGTGCTGCGTTGGGATTTTTACTCTTT
>14|TRGV2|TRGJ1/TRGJ2|few
CATWDVLNYYKKLF
TGTGCCACCTGGGACGTTCTGAATTATTATAAGAAACTCTTT
>16|TRGV3|TRGJ1/TRGJ2|-
CATWDRPSQFYYKKLF
TGTGCCACCTGGGACAGGCCGTCCCAATTTTATTATAAGAAACTCTTT
>14|TRGV8|TRGJP1|-
CATVHRTRGWFKIF
TGTGCCACCGTCCATCGGACACGTGGTTGGTTCAAGATATTT
>13|TRGV2|TRGJ1/TRGJ2|-
CADLGRGSYKKLF
TGTGCCGACCTGGGACGGGGCTCTTATAAGAAACTCTTT
>15|TRGV3|TRGJ1/TRGJ2|large
CATWDRGGLYYKKLF
TGTGCCACCTGGGACAGGGGGGGACTTTATTATAAGAAACTCTTT
>12|TRGV10|TRGJP1|-
CAAWDQKRFKIF
TGTGCTGCGTGGGATCAAAAAAGGTTCAAGATATTT
>14|TRGV10|TRGJP2|large
CAAWAPEGDWIKTF
TGTGCTGCGTGGGCTCCCGAGGGGGATTGGATCAAGACGTTT
>14|TRGV9|TRGJ1/TRGJ2|-
CALWDKAEYYKKLF
TGTGCCTTGTGGGACAAAGCCGAGTATTATAAGAAACTCTTT
>16|TRGV2|TRGJ1/TRGJ2|-
CATWDGFFEDYYKKLF
TGTGCCACCTGGGACGGCTTTTTTGAGGATTATTATAAGAAACTCTTT
>15|TRGV8|TRGJP2|-
CATWDRLVVDWIKTF
TGTGCCACCTGGGATAGGTTAGTAGTTGATTGGATCAAGACGTTT
>12|TRGV8|TRGJP1|-
CATCSPGWFKIF
TGTGCCACCTGTTCACCTGGTTGGTTCAAGATATTT
>19|TRGV8|TRGJP2|-
CATWAQVGRYLECIGIKTF
TGTGCCACCTGGGCTCAGGTCGGACGATATTTGGAGTGTATTGGAATCAAGACGTTT
>14|TRGV2|TRGJP2|few
CATWDGRGSWIKTF
TGTGCCACCTGGGACGGTCGGGGGAGTTGGATCAAGACGTTT
>16|TRGV10|TRGJP1|large
CAAWGEGATTGWFKIF
TGTGCTGCGTGGGGGGAAGGGGCCACCACTGGTTGGTTCAAGATATTT
>19|TRGV2|TRGJP1|-
CATWDGPRPGIPTGWFKIF
TGTGCCACCTGGGACGGGCCGCGCCCCGGAATACCTACTGGTTGGTTCAAGATATTT
>13|TRGV10|TRGJ1/TRGJ2|-
CAAWDPRLGRKLF
TGTGCTGCGTGGGATCCAAGACTTGGAAGAAAACTCTTT
>12|TRGV8|TRGJ1/TRGJ2|few
CAPGIIYYKKLF
TGTGCACCTGGGATTATTTATTATAAGAAACTCTTT
>14|TRGV9|TRGJ1/TRGJ2|-
CALWEPLNYYKKLF
TGTGCCTTGTGGGAGCCCTTGAATTATTATAAGAAACTCTTT
>13|TRGV2|TRGJ1/TRGJ2|large
CATWDGHNYKKLF
TGTGCCACCTGGGACGGGCACAATTATAAGAAACTCTTT
>13|TRGV10|TRGJ1/TRGJ2|-
CAAWDPAYYKKLF
TGTGCTGCGTGGGATCCCGCTTATTATAAGAAACTCTTT
>13|TRGV4|TRGJP1|once
CATCYTTGWFKIF
TGTGCCACCTGTTATACCACTGGTTGGTTCAAGATATTT
>11|TRGV10|TRGJ1/TRGJ2|large
CAAWDYYKKLF
TGTGCTGCGTGGGATTATTATAAGAAACTCTTT
>10|TRGV5|TRGJ1/TRGJ2|-
CATLENKKLF
TGTGCTACTCTAGAAAATAAGAAACTCTTT
>16|TRGV4|TRGJP2|-
CATWAPFWSGDWIKTF
TGTGCCACCTGGGCCCCCTTTTGGTCGGGGGATTGGATCAAGACGTTT
>15|TRGV11|TRGJP1|-
CACWIETYTGWFKIF
TGTGCCTGCTGGATTGAGACCTATACTGGTTGGTTCAAGATATTT